This TCR beta chain was identified in a study of cytomegalovirus exposure and HLA in healthy donors. This CDR3 has 14 amino acids. CDR1 and CDR2 (germline): SGHTA, FQGNSA. The donors were healthy bone marrow donors. Study-level findings and limits: In a later analysis, at a false discovery rate of 0.05, under 20,000 TCR beta sequences were associated with HLA alleles.

PCR involved 60 Vbeta and 13 Jbeta primers. TCRdb keeps only in-frame clones here, not all; method: immunoSEQ multiplex PCR. Altogether 140,000 to 150,000 clones are present, roughly 76% being singletons, with the ten largest covering roughly 2.8%. About this clone: As yet, its antigen is unknown.

This clonotype was sampled from a woman aged 30 to 39 in good health and CMV-seronegative. The chain carries TRBV7-2 and TRBJ2-5; a weak D match, TRBD1 (5 bases). The J call could be wrong; TRBJ2-7 is a better fit for the DNA end. The sequencing input was PBMCs. For the CDR3, the DNA is TGTGCCAGCAGCTTAGTTTCAGGGTCCTACGAGCAGTACTTC. Its translation is CASSLVSGSYEQYF.